What follows are 9 T cell receptor beta chains derived from one specimen sequenced in a study of blood T cell repertoires in COVID-19. The repertoire was sequenced with immunoSEQ multiplex PCR; TCRdb's copy has only in-frame clones and lacks some. The sample records under 350,000 clones, approximately 90% being singletons. The sequencing input was peripheral blood. The receptors stem from a man in his forties with acute or convalescent COVID-19.

The chain joins TRBV27 to TRBJ1-6, with TRBD1 as a possible D gene (6 bases). CDR3 length: 17 amino acids. V was cut by 5 bases and J by 6 bases, with 20 bases left in between. CDR1 and CDR2 (germline): MNHEY, SMNVEV (reference sequence). CDR3 sequence reads: CASSPNFGGLGNSPLHF. In DNA form, the CDR3 reads TGTGCCAGCAGTCCAAACTTCGGGGGGCTAGGTAATTCACCCCTCCACTTT.

The gene calls are TRBV28 and TRBJ2-2; 7 bases fit TRBD1. This CDR3 region has 14 residues. In germline, CDR1 is MDHEN, CDR2 SYDVKM. Unmatched junction bases numbered 6, after V lost 7 bases and J lost 4 bases. The CDR3 coding sequence is TGTGCCAGCAACCTACAGGGGATCACCGGGGAGCTGTTTTTT. This gives the protein CASNLQGITGELFF.

This chain uses TRBV15 with TRBJ1-1; D unclear. In germline, CDR1 is LNHNV, CDR2 YYDKDF (reference sequence). With 2 bases removed from V and 3 bases from J, the gap between germline ends came to 10 bases. The CDR3 spans 14 residues. The CDR3 coding sequence is TGTGCCACCAGCAGATCCACCGGGGACACTGAAGCTTTCTTT. Its translation is CATSRSTGDTEAFF.

The J gene is TRBJ1-1, the V gene TRBV5-4; no firm D call. Trimming took off 0 bases at V and 1 base at J, with 7 bases between the two ends. The CDR3 length is 14 residues. Germline V gene lookup returns CDR1 SGHNT and CDR2 YYREEE (reference sequence). The CDR3 sequence is CASSLVTGNTEAFF. The DNA for the CDR3 is TGTGCCAGCAGCTTGGTAACGGGGAACACTGAAGCTTTCTTT. Full variable domain (missing parts from reference TRBV5-4 and TRBJ1-1): ETGVTQSPTHLIKTRGQQVTLRCSSQSGHNTVSWYQQALGQGPQFIFQYYREEENGRGNFPPRFSGLQFPNYSSELNVNALELDDSALYLCASSLVTGNTEAFFGQGTRLTVV.

The gene calls are TRBV18 and TRBJ1-3, with 7 bases aligning to TRBD1. The V segment lost 2 bases and the J segment 5 bases; nucleotides outside the gene matches: 3. This CDR3 is 14 amino acids long. Germline loops: CDR1 KGHSH, CDR2 LQKENI. The CDR3 region has the DNA TGTGCCAGCTCACCAGGGACAGTAAGAAACACCATATATTTT. Its protein is CASSPGTVRNTIYF.

The rearrangement uses TRBV5-4 and TRBJ1-1; D is unresolved. V was trimmed by 2 bases and J by 1 base, leaving 6 bases between them. CDR3 size: 13 residues. CDR1 is SGHNT and CDR2 is YYREEE in the germline V gene (reference sequence). The CDR3 spells CASSFGRNTEAFF. CDR3 in DNA: TGTGCCAGCAGCTTTGGGCGGAACACTGAAGCTTTCTTT.

The chain has TRBV7-6 and TRBJ2-2; D gene ambiguous. The V end lost 3 bases, the J end lost 7 bases, and 9 bases lay between the germline ends. This CDR3 is 13 amino acids long. Germline V gene data show CDR1 as SGHVS and CDR2 as FNYEAQ. This CDR3 is CASSFVRGGELFF. CDR3 sequence (DNA): TGTGCCAGCAGCTTTGTCCGAGGCGGGGAGCTGTTTTTT.

The rearrangement links TRBV5-8 to TRBJ1-5; D uncertain. Germline loops: CDR1 SGHTS, CDR2 YDEGEE. V shed 3 bases and J shed 6 bases, with 7 bases lying between them. The CDR3 covers 12 residues. This CDR3 reads CASSYSVQPQHF. The CDR3 DNA follows: TGTGCCAGCAGCTACAGTGTTCAGCCCCAGCATTTT.

V gene TRBV6-5 combines with J gene TRBJ1-1, with D maybe TRBD1 (5 bases). The germline V and J ends were trimmed by 7 bases and 5 bases, with 17 bases remaining between them. CDR1 and CDR2 (germline): MNHEY, SVGAGI. There are 14 residues in the CDR3. The CDR3 protein is CASNKGRGGTEAFF. CDR3 DNA sequence: TGTGCCAGCAACAAGGGGAGGGGAGGGACTGAAGCTTTCTTT.